These 12 T cell receptor beta chains were sequenced from one sample in a study of blood T cell repertoires in COVID-19. Assay: immunoSEQ multiplex PCR; the TCRdb copy retains only in-frame clones and omits some. Among some 100,000 clones listed, more than 85% were seen once. The material sequenced was peripheral blood. Receptors were obtained from a man aged 55 to 70 with acute or convalescent COVID-19.

The CDR3 coding sequence is TGTGCCAGCAGCCGATTGACTAGCGGCACCGGGGAGCTGTTTTTT. Residues: CASSRLTSGTGELFF. The V and J genes are TRBV7-9 and TRBJ2-2; TRBD2 aligns across 9 bases. The V segment lost 5 bases and the J segment 4 bases; nucleotides outside the gene matches: 5. This CDR3 region has 15 residues. Germline values: CDR1 SEHNR, CDR2 FQNEAQ (reference sequence).

This chain connects TRBV2 to TRBJ1-1; D unresolved. V lost 10 bases and J 0 bases, leaving 12 bases between the germline ends. This CDR3 has 13 residues. Germline CDR1 and CDR2: SNHLY and FYNNEI. The CDR3 sequence is CAIKGDLNTEAFF. DNA of the CDR3: TGTGCCATTAAGGGAGATCTGAACACTGAAGCTTTCTTT.

There are a few counts of this clone. This sequence joins TRBV7-3 and TRBJ2-1; 9 bases match TRBD1. V lost 2 bases and J lost 3; bases outside the gene matches: 2. CDR3 size: 15 residues. Germline values: CDR1 SGHTA, CDR2 FQGTGA. The CDR3 coding sequence is TGTGCCAGCAGCTTAGAGGGACAGGGCTACAATGAGCAGTTCTTC. Protein sequence: CASSLEGQGYNEQFF.

A few counts support this clone. This chain connects TRBV19 to TRBJ2-5; D may be TRBD1 (7 bases). The V and J ends lost 0 bases and 5 bases respectively, with 10 bases between them. The V gene's germline CDR1 is LNHDA and CDR2 SQIVND (reference sequence). CDR3 length equals 14 residues. The CDR3 coding sequence is TGTGCCAGTAGTATAGATTCAGGGGGGGAGACCCAGTACTTC. Residues: CASSIDSGGETQYF.

This chain links TRBV18 with TRBJ2-5, with D perhaps matching TRBD1 (6 bases). Germline values: CDR1 KGHSH, CDR2 LQKENI. The V and J ends lost 3 bases and 1 base respectively, with 12 bases between them. CDR3 length: 15 residues. The DNA of the CDR3 is TGTGCCAGCTCACCCCAAAGGACAGCCCAAGAGACCCAGTACTTC. It yields the protein CASSPQRTAQETQYF.

This sequence joins TRBV30 and TRBJ2-1, with TRBD2 matching over 12 bases. Per germline, CDR1 GTSNPN and CDR2 SVGIG (reference sequence). Trimming at V came to 2 bases and at J to 8 bases, leaving 4 bases not matched to a gene. The CDR3 length is 14 residues. The CDR3 nucleotides read TGTGCCTGGAGTAGACTAGCGGGAGCCTATGAGCAGTTCTTC. Translation: CAWSRLAGAYEQFF.

This clone was seen just once. The V gene is TRBV29-1, the J gene TRBJ2-7, with 9 bases lining up with TRBD1. The CDR3 spans 14 residues. V trimming: 6 bases; J trimming: 0 bases; junction bases outside the gene matches: 6. From germline, CDR1 is SQVTM and CDR2 ANQGSEA. The CDR3 loop reads CSVVQGAPSYEQYF. The CDR3 bases are TGCAGCGTAGTACAGGGGGCCCCCTCCTACGAGCAGTACTTC.

The V call is TRBV5-1, the J call TRBJ1-1, with TRBD1 identical over 10 bases. This CDR3 contains 15 residues. Losses at the gene ends were 3 bases for V and 0 bases for J; bases not matched to a gene: 2. Germline V gives CDR1 SGHRS, CDR2 YFSETQ. CDR3 sequence (DNA): TGCGCCAGCAGCTCGGGGACAGGGGTGAACACTGAAGCTTTCTTT. It codes for CASSSGTGVNTEAFF.

The CDR3 nucleotides read TGCAGTGCCCGGGAGGCCTACGAGCAGTACTTC. It translates to CSAREAYEQYF. This rearrangement joins TRBV20-1 to TRBJ2-7; 7 bases agree with TRBD2. This CDR3 region has 11 residues. The V and J ends lost 6 bases and 2 bases, in that order; junction bases with no gene match: 1. Germline lookup yields CDR1 DFQATT and CDR2 SNEGSKA (reference sequence).

The chain employs TRBV19 and TRBJ1-5, with no clear D. This CDR3 region has 14 residues. The V end was cut by 5 bases, the J end by 0 bases, with 8 bases between. Germline assignment: CDR1 LNHDA and CDR2 SQIVND (reference sequence). For the CDR3, the DNA is TGTGCCAGTAGTCCACCCTATAGCAATCAGCCCCAGCATTTT. This encodes CASSPPYSNQPQHF.

J is TRBJ2-2 and V is TRBV9; D perhaps matches TRBD1 (5 bases). Trimming took 7 bases from V and 4 from J, leaving 14 bases between them. The CDR3 covers 14 residues. The V gene's germline CDR1 is SGDLS and CDR2 YYNGEE. CDR3: CASSRVDLTGELFF. CDR3 nucleotides: TGTGCCAGCTCCAGGGTGGACCTCACCGGGGAGCTGTTTTTT.

The genes are TRBV11-2 and TRBJ2-7; 8 bases match TRBD1. V shed 5 bases, J shed 4 bases, and the junction held 4 bases outside the gene matches. Germline V gene lookup returns CDR1 SGHAT and CDR2 FQNNGV. This CDR3 is built from 13 residues. The CDR3 DNA reads as TGTGCCAGCAGCCCGGGACAGGCGTACGAGCAGTACTTC. It encodes CASSPGQAYEQYF.